This T cell receptor (beta chain) was found in a study of blood T cell repertoires in COVID-19. As processed by the authors: Amplified reference gene primers provided the basis for estimating nucleated cell counts. The table came from immunoSEQ multiplex PCR; TCRdb's copy has only in-frame clones and leaves some out. V, J and clone size reflect that table, while D and trimming were determined from the DNA. The sample shows around 230,000 clones, 75% to 85% of them seen only once. V lost 9 bases to trimming and J lost 7 bases, with 18 bases between them. This CDR3 comprises 13 residues. Germline V lookup: CDR1 LNHDA, CDR2 SQIVND (reference sequence).

The chain combines TRBV19 with TRBJ1-2; a possible D gene is TRBD1 (6 bases). This TCR was sampled from a man in his forties or fifties who had recovered from COVID-19. Sequencing was performed on peripheral blood. CDR3: CASQDRAKRGYTF. As DNA, the CDR3 is TGTGCCAGCCAGGACAGAGCAAAACGTGGCTACACCTTC.